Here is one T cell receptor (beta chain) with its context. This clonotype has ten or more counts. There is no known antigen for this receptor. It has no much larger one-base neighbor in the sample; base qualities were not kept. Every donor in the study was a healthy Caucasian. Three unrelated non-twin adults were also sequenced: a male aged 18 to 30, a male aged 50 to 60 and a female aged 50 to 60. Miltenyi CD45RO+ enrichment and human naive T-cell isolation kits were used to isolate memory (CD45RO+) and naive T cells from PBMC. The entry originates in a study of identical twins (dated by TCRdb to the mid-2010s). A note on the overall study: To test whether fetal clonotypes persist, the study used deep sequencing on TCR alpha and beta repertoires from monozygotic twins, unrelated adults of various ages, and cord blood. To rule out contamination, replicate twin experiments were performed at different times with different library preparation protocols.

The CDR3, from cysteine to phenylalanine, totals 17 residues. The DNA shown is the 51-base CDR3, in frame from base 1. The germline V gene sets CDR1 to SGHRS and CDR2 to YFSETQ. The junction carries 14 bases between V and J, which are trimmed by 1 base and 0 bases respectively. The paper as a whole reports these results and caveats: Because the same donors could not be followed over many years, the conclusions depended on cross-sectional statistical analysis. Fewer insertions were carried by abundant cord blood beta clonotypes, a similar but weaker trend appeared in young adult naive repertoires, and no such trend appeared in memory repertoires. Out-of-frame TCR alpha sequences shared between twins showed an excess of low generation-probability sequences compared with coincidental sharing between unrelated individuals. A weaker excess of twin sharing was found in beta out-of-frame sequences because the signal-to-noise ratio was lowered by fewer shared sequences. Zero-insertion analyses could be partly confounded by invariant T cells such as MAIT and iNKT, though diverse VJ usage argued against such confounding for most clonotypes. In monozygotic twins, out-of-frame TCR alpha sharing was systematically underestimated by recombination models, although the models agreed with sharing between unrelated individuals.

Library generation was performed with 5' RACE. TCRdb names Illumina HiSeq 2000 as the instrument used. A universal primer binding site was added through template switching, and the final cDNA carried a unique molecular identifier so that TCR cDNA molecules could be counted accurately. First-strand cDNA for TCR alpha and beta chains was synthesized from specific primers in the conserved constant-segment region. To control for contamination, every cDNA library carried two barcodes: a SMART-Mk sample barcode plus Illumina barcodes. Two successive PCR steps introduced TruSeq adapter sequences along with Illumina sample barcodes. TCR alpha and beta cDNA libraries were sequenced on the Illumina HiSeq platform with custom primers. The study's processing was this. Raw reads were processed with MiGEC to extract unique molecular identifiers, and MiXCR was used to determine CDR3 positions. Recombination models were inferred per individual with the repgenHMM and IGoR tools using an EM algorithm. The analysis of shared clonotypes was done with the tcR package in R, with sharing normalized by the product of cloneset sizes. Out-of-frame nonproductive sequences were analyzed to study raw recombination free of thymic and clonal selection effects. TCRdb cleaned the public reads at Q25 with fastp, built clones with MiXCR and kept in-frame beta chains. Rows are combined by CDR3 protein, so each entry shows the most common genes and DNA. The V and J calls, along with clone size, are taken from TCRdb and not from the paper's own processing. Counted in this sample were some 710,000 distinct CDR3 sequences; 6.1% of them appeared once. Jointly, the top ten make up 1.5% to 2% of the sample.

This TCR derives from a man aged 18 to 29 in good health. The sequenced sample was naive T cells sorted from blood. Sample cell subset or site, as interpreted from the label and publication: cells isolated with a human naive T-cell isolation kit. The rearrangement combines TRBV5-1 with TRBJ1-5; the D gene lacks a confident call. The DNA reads TGCGCCAGCAGCTTGAGGCCCCTTACTGCTAGCAATCAGCCCCAGCATTTT. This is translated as CASSLRPLTASNQPQHF.